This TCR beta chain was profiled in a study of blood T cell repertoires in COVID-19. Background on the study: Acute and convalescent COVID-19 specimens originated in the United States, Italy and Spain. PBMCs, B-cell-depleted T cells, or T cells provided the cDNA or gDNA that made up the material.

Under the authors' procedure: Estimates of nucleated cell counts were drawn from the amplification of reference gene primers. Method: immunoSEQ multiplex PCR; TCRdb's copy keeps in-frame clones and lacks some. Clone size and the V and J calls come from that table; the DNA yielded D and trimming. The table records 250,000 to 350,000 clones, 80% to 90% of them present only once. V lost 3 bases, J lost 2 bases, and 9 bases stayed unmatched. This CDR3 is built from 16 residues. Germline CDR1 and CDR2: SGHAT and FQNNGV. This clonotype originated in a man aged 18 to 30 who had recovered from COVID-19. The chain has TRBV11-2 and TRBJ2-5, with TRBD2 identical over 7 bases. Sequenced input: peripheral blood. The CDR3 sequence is CASSLNLAVAQETQYF. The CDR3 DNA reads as TGTGCCAGCAGCTTGAACCTAGCGGTAGCGCAAGAGACCCAGTACTTC.